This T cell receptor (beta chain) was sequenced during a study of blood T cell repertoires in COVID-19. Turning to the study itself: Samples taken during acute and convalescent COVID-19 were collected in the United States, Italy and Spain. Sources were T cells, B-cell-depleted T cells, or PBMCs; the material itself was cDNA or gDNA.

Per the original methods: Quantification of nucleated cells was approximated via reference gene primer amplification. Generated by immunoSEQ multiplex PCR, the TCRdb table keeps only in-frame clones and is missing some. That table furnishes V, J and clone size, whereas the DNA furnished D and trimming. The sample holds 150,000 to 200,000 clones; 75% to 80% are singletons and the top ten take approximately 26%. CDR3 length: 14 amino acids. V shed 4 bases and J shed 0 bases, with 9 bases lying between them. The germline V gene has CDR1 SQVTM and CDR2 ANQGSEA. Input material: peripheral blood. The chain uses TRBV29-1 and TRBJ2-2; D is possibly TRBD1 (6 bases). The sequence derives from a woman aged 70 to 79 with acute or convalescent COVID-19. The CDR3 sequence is CSVVRGTNTGELFF. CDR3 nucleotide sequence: TGCAGCGTTGTCAGGGGCACGAACACCGGGGAGCTGTTTTTT.